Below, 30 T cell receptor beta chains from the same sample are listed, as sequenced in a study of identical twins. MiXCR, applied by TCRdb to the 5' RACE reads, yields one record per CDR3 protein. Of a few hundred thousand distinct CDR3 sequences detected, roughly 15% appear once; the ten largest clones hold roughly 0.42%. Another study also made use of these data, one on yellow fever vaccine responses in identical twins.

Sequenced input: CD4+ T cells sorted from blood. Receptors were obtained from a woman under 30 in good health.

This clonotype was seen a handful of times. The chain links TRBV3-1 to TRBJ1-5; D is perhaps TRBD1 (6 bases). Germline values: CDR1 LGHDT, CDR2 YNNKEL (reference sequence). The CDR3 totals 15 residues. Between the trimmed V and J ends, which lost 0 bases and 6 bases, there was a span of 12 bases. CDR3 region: CASSQDTGAVQPQHF. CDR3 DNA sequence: TGTGCCAGCAGCCAAGATACGGGGGCGGTTCAGCCCCAGCATTTT.

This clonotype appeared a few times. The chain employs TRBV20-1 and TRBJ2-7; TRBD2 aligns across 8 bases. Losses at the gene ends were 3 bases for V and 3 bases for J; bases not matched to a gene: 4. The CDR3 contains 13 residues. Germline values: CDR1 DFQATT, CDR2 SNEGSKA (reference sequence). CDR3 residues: CSASSGTSYEQYF. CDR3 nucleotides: TGCAGTGCTAGTAGCGGGACCAGCTACGAGCAGTACTTC.

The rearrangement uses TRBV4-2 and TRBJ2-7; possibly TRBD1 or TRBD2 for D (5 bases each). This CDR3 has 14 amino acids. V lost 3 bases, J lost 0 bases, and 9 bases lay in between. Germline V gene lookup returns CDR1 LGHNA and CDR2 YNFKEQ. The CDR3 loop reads CASSQGENSYEQYF. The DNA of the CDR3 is TGTGCCAGCAGCCAGGGGGAGAACTCCTACGAGCAGTACTTC.

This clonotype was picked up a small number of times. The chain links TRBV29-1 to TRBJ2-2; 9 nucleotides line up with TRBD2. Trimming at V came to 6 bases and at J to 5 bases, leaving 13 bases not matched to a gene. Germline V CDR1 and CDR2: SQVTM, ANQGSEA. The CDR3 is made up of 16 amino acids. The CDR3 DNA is TGCAGCGTGACCCCTGTAGCGGGAGCCGTAACCGGGGAGCTGTTTTTT. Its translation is CSVTPVAGAVTGELFF.

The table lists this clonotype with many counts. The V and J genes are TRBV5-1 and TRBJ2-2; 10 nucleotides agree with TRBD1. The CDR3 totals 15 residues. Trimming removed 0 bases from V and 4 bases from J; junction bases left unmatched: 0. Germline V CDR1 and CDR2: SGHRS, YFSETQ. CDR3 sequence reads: CASSLGQGATGELFF. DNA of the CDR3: TGCGCCAGCAGCTTGGGACAGGGGGCCACCGGGGAGCTGTTTTTT.

This CDR3 reads CASSLVWSAAGSEAFF. CDR3 DNA sequence: TGTGCCAGCAGCTTAGTTTGGTCGGCGGCAGGGAGTGAAGCTTTCTTT. The J gene is TRBJ1-1, the V gene TRBV7-8; D perhaps matches TRBD1 (5 bases). The length of the CDR3 is 16 residues. Germline loops: CDR1 SGHVS, CDR2 FQNEAQ. Deletions cut 1 base from V and 7 bases from J, with 19 bases between.

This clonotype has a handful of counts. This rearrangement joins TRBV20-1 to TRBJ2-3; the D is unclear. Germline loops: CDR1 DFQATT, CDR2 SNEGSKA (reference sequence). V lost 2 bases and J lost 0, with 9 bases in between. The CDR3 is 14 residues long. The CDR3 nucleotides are TGCAGTGCTAGAATCGTGACTAGCACAGATACGCAGTATTTT. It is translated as CSARIVTSTDTQYF.

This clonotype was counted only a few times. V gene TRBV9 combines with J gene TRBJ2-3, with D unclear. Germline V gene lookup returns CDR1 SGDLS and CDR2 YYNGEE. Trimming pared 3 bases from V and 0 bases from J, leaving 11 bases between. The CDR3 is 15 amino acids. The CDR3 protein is CASSGSGDSTDTQYF. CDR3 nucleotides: TGTGCCAGCAGCGGTAGTGGGGATAGCACAGATACGCAGTATTTT.

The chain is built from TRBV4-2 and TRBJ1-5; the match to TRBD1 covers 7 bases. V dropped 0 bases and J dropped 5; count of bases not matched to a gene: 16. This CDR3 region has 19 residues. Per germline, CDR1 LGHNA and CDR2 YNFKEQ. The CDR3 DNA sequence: TGTGCCAGCAGCCAAGATCCCATTCAGGGGGTCGGAAGCGATCAGCCCCAGCATTTT. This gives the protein CASSQDPIQGVGSDQPQHF.

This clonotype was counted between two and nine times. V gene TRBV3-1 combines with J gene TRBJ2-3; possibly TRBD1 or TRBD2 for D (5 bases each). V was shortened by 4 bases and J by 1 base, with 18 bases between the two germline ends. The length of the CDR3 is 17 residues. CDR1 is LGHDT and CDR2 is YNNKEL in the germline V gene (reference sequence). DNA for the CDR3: TGTGCCAGCAGCCCCCGGGACCCCTTGGTCGGCACAGATACGCAGTATTTT. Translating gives CASSPRDPLVGTDTQYF.

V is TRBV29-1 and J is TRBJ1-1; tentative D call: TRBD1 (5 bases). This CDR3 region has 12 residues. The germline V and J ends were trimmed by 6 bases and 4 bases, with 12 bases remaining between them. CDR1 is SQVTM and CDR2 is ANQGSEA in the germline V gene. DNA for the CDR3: TGCAGCGTACGGGGGGGGATCACTGAAGCTTTCTTT. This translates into CSVRGGITEAFF.

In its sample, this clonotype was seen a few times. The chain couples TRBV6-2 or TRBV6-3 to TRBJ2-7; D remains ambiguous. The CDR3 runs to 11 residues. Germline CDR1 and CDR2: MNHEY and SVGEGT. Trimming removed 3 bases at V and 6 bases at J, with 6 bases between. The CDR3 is CASSYGTEQYV. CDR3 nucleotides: TGTGCCAGCAGTTATGGCACCGAGCAGTACGTC.

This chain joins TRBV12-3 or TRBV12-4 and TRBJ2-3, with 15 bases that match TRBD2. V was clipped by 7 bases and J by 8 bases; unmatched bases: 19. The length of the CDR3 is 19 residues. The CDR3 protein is CASNPKWTSGGDLGVTQYF. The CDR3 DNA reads TGTGCCAGCAATCCGAAATGGACTAGCGGGGGGGATTTGGGCGTTACGCAGTATTTT.

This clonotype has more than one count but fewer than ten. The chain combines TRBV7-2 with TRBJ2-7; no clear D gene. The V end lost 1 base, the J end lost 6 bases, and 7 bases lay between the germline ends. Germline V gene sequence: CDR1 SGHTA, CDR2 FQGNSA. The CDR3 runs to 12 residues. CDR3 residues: CASSLVAVEQYF. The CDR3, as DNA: TGTGCCAGCAGCTTAGTGGCAGTCGAGCAGTACTTC.

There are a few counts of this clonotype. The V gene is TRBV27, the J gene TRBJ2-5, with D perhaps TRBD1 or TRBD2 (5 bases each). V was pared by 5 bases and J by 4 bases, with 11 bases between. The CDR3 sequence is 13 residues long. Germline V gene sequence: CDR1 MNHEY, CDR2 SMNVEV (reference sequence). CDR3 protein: CASSAGTRETQYF. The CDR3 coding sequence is TGTGCCAGCAGTGCAGGGACCCGAGAGACCCAGTACTTC.

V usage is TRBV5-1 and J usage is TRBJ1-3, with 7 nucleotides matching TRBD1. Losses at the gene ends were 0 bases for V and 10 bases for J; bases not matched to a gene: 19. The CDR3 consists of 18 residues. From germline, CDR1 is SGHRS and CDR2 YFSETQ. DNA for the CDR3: TGCGCCAGCAGCTTGGCGACCGAGACAGGGAGGCTCCCTGGGACCATATATTTT. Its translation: CASSLATETGRLPGTIYF.

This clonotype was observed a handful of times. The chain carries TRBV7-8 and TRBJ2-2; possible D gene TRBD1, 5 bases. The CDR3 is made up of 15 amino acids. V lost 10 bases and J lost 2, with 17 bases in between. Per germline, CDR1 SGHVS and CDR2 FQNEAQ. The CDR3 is CATLRARTNTGELFF. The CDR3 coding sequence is TGTGCCACCCTAAGAGCCAGGACAAACACCGGGGAGCTGTTTTTT.

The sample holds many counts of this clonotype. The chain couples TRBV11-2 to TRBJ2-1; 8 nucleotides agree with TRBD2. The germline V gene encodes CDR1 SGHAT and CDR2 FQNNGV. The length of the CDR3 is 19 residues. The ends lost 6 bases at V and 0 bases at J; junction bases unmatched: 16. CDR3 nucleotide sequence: TGTGCCAGCAGTCCTCGTCCCCCGGGACTAGGCGGCTCCTACAATGAGCAGTTCTTC. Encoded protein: CASSPRPPGLGGSYNEQFF.

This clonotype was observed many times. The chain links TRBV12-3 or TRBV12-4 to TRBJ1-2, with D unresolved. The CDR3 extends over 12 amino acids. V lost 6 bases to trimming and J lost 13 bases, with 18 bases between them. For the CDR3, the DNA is TGTGCCAGCAGCCGTTCCCGGGTGGAGTGCACCTTC. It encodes CASSRSRVECTF.

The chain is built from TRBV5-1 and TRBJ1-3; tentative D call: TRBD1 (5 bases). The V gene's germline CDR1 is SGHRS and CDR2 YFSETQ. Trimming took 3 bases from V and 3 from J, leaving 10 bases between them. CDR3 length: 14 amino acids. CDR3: CASSWDGGGNTIYF. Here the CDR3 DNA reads TGCGCCAGCAGCTGGGATGGGGGTGGAAACACCATATATTTT.

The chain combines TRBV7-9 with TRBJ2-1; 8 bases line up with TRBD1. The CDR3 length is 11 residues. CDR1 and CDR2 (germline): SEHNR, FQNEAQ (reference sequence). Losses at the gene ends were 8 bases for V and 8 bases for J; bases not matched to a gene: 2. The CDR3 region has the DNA TGTGCCAGCCAGGGGGCCCATGAGCAGTTCTTC. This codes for CASQGAHEQFF.

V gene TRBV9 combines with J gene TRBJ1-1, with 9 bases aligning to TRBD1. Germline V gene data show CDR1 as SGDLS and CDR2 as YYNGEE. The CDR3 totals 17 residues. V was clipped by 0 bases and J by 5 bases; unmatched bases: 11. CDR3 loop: CASSVAPDRGRGTEAFF. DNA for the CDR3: TGTGCCAGCAGCGTAGCCCCGGACAGGGGAAGAGGAACTGAAGCTTTCTTT.

The CDR3 region is CASSQPTSGHYNEQFF. In DNA, the CDR3 is TGCGCCAGCAGCCAGCCAACTAGCGGGCACTACAATGAGCAGTTCTTC. The V call is TRBV4-1, the J call TRBJ2-1, with 9 positions matching TRBD2. This CDR3 is 16 amino acids long. Per germline, CDR1 MGHRA and CDR2 YSYEKL. V gave up 3 bases and J gave up 3 bases; unmatched junction bases: 6.

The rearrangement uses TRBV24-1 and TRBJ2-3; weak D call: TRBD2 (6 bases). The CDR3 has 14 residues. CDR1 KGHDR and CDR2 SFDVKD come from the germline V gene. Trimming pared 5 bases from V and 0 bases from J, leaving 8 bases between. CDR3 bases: TGTGCCACCAGTGTTACTAGCAGCACAGATACGCAGTATTTT. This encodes CATSVTSSTDTQYF.

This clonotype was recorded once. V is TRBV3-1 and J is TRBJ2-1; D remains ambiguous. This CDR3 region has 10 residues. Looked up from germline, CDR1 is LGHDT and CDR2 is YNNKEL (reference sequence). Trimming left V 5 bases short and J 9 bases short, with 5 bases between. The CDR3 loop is CASSGVEQFF. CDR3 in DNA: TGTGCCAGCAGCGGGGTTGAGCAGTTCTTC.

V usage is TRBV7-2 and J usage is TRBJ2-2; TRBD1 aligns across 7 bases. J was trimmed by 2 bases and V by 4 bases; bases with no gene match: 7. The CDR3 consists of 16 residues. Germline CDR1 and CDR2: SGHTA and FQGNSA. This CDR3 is CASSSRGQINTGELFF. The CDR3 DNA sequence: TGTGCCAGCAGCTCTAGGGGACAGATAAACACCGGGGAGCTGTTTTTT.

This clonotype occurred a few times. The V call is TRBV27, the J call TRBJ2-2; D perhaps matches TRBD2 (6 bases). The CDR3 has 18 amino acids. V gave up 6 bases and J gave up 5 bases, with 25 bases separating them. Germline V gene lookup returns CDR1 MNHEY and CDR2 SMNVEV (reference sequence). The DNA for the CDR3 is TGTGCCAGCAGCCCCAATCCTGGGAGGCCCGAAGGGACCGGGGAGCTGTTTTTT. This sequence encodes CASSPNPGRPEGTGELFF.

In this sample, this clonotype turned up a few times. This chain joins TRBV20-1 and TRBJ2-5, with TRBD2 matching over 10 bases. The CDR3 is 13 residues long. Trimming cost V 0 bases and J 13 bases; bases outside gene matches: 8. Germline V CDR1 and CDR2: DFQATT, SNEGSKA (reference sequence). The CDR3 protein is CSARDEPSGSPYF. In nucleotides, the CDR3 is TGCAGTGCTAGAGATGAGCCTAGCGGGAGTCCGTACTTC.

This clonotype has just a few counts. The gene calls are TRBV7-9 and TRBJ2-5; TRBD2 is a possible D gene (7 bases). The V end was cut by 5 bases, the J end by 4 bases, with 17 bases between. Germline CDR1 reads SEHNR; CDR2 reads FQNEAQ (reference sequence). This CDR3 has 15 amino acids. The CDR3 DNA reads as TGTGCCAGCAGCCAAGGACTAGGGGGAAGAGAGACCCAGTACTTC. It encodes CASSQGLGGRETQYF.

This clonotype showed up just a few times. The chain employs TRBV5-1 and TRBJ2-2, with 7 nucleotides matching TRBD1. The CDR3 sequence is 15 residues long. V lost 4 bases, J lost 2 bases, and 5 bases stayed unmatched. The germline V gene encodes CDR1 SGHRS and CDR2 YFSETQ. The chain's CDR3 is CASSKDRPNTGELFF. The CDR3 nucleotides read TGCGCCAGCAGCAAGGACAGGCCCAACACCGGGGAGCTGTTTTTT.